These 30 T cell receptor beta chains share one sample of origin, sequenced in a study of blood T cells in healthy people across ages. It was with a sample-barcoded 5' primer and a J-beta primer mix that a second PCR of roughly 7 to 12 cycles was run. MiXCR, run by TCRdb on the 5' RACE reads, gives a single entry per CDR3 protein. The data hold under 2 million distinct CDR3 sequences, with approximately 32% observed a single time. Specimen: blood. The receptors originated from a woman between 25 and 40 years old in good health.

The rearrangement uses TRBV30 and TRBJ1-2, with D unresolved. The CDR3 runs to 10 residues. Trimming took off 5 bases at V and 5 bases at J, with 6 bases between the two ends. CDR1 is GTSNPN and CDR2 is SVGIG in the germline V gene (reference sequence). The CDR3 here is CAWYRYGYTF. CDR3 nucleotides: TGTGCCTGGTACAGATATGGCTACACCTTC. The whole variable domain, filled in from reference TRBV30 and TRBJ1-2, reads SQTIHQWPATLVQPVGSPLSLECTVEGTSNPNLYWYRQAAGRGLQLLFYSVGIGQISSEVPQNLSASRPQDRQFILSSKKLLLSDSGFYLCAWYRYGYTFGSGTRLTVV.

There are a few counts of this clonotype. The chain couples TRBV6-5 to TRBJ2-7; D is perhaps TRBD2 (6 bases). V was shortened by 5 bases and J by 7 bases, with 21 bases between the two germline ends. The CDR3 contains 15 residues. Germline loops: CDR1 MNHEY, CDR2 SVGAGI. This CDR3 reads CASSTPSGARGEQYF. The CDR3 DNA reads TGTGCCAGCAGTACACCCTCCGGGGCCCGGGGGGAGCAGTACTTC.

In this sample, this clonotype turned up many times. J is TRBJ2-7 and V is TRBV27; either TRBD1 or TRBD2 may supply D (5 bases each). Germline-derived CDR1 and CDR2 are MNHEY and SMNVEV (reference sequence). Trimming cost V 1 base and J 1 base, with 11 bases left between them. This CDR3 region has 15 residues. The CDR3 DNA is TGTGCCAGCAGTTTATTCCCCGGGGCATCCTACGAGCAGTACTTC. This translates into CASSLFPGASYEQYF.

The rearrangement links TRBV5-1 to TRBJ2-1, with 7 bases matching TRBD1. The CDR3 has 15 amino acids. Looked up from germline, CDR1 is SGHRS and CDR2 is YFSETQ. Germline trimming cut 3 bases from V and 12 bases from J; bases unmatched to any gene: 15. This CDR3 is CASSSRDSQASVQFF. The CDR3 nucleotides are TGCGCCAGCAGCTCCCGGGACAGCCAAGCGAGTGTGCAGTTCTTC.

The chain recombines TRBV7-8 with TRBJ2-5, with D hard to call. In germline, CDR1 is SGHVS, CDR2 FQNEAQ. V was clipped by 2 bases and J by 4 bases, with 14 bases between them. The CDR3 extends over 15 amino acids. This CDR3 is CASSLLLGKPETQYF. CDR3 nucleotides: TGTGCCAGCAGCTTATTGTTGGGCAAACCAGAGACCCAGTACTTC.

This clonotype was found a few times. The chain has TRBV24-1 and TRBJ1-5; the D gene is possibly TRBD1 (5 bases). Per the germline V gene, CDR1 is KGHDR and CDR2 is SFDVKD. The CDR3 spans 15 residues. V was trimmed by 7 bases and J by 1 base, leaving 13 bases between them. CDR3 residues: CATSDSSGSNQPQHF. Written as DNA, the CDR3 is TGTGCCACCAGCGACAGCTCCGGGAGCAATCAGCCCCAGCATTTT.

This clonotype was observed a handful of times. The rearrangement joins TRBV3-1 to TRBJ2-3, with D maybe TRBD2 (6 bases). This CDR3 is 14 amino acids long. V gave up 4 bases and J gave up 4 bases, with 12 bases separating them. CDR1 is LGHDT and CDR2 is YNNKEL in the germline V gene (reference sequence). The CDR3 coding sequence is TGTGCCAGCAGCCCACCCGGAGGGCCAGATACGCAGTATTTT. Its translation: CASSPPGGPDTQYF.

The chain has TRBV11-3 and TRBJ2-3, with D perhaps TRBD2 (5 bases). This CDR3 comprises 15 residues. The V and J ends lost 1 base and 1 base respectively, with 9 bases between them. Germline values: CDR1 SGHNT, CDR2 YENEEA. The CDR3 sequence: CASSLGGKGTDTQYF. DNA of the CDR3: TGTGCCAGCAGCTTAGGAGGGAAGGGCACAGATACGCAGTATTTT.

Many counts were recorded for this clonotype. The chain joins TRBV5-4 to TRBJ1-2; D uncertain. Per the germline V gene, CDR1 is SGHNT and CDR2 is YYREEE (reference sequence). This CDR3 has 14 residues. V lost 0 bases, J lost 8 bases, and 14 bases lay in between. In nucleotides, the CDR3 is TGTGCCAGCAGCTTGGAACTAGCAGTGGGAGGCTACACCTTC. Its protein product is CASSLELAVGGYTF.

The genes are TRBV6-5 and TRBJ2-5, with TRBD1 matching over 8 bases. The germline CDR1 and CDR2 sequences are MNHEY and SVGAGI. J gave up 6 bases and V 6 bases, and 12 bases lay outside the gene matches. CDR3 length: 15 amino acids. DNA of the CDR3: TGTGCCAGCAGGTACGGGACAGGTCGTGAAAAGACCCAGTACTTC. It encodes CASRYGTGREKTQYF.

This chain connects TRBV30 to TRBJ1-1, with D perhaps matching TRBD1 (5 bases). CDR3 length equals 11 residues. Trimming took off 0 bases at V and 13 bases at J, with 12 bases between the two ends. Germline V gives CDR1 GTSNPN, CDR2 SVGIG (reference sequence). CDR3 loop: CAWSVGEADFF. The CDR3 region has the DNA TGTGCCTGGAGTGTGGGGGAGGCAGATTTCTTT.

The rearrangement joins TRBV27 to TRBJ1-5, with D maybe TRBD1 (5 bases). Trimming stripped 4 bases from V and 12 bases from J, with 10 bases between. CDR1 MNHEY and CDR2 SMNVEV come from the germline V gene (reference sequence). The CDR3 loop spans 11 amino acids. The CDR3 DNA is TGTGCCAGCAGTTCAGGACACAACCAGCATTTT. Translated, it gives CASSSGHNQHF.

Points on this clonotype: A much larger clonotype is one base distant, so this may be a read error. The CDR3 DNA is TGCAGCGTTGCTATTATGGGGGAGGGCCCCTCCAACGAGCAGTACTTC. This codes for CSVAIMGEGPSNEQYF. This chain joins TRBV29-1 and TRBJ2-7; 7 nucleotides match TRBD2. Germline V CDR1 and CDR2: SQVTM, ANQGSEA. CDR3 length: 16 residues.

This clonotype was seen a few times. This rearrangement joins TRBV27 to TRBJ2-5; TRBD1 aligns across 10 bases. Near its end, the DNA agrees better with TRBJ2-1, so the J call may be wrong. This CDR3 comprises 15 residues. Germline lookup yields CDR1 MNHEY and CDR2 SMNVEV (reference sequence). CDR3 sequence: CASTPGTGEGETQFF. The CDR3 DNA sequence: TGTGCCAGCACCCCAGGGACAGGGGAAGGAGAGACCCAGTTCTTC.

The CDR3 protein is CASSPQGGNGFYEQYF. The CDR3 DNA sequence: TGTGCCAGCAGTCCACAGGGTGGGAATGGTTTCTACGAGCAGTACTTC. J is TRBJ2-7 and V is TRBV11-3, with D maybe TRBD1 (6 bases). CDR1 and CDR2 (germline): SGHNT, YENEEA. The CDR3 length is 16 residues. Trimming took 6 bases from V and 3 from J, leaving 21 bases between them.

V and J are TRBV21-1 and TRBJ2-3. TRBV21-1 is a pseudogene. The CDR3 has 12 amino acids. The CDR3 nucleotides are TGTGCCAGCAGCAAAGAATTAGATACGCAGTATTTT. Translating it yields CASSKELDTQYF.

Ten or more counts support this clonotype. The V gene is TRBV5-5, the J gene TRBJ2-4; the match to TRBD1 covers 7 bases. The CDR3 loop spans 13 amino acids. Germline CDR1 SGHKS, CDR2 YYEKEE (reference sequence). The V and J ends lost 4 bases and 6 bases, in that order; junction bases with no gene match: 4. CDR3 DNA sequence: TGTGCCAGCAGCCTCGGGACAGTAAACATTCAGTACTTC. It is translated as CASSLGTVNIQYF. The complete variable domain, with remaining parts taken from reference TRBV5-5 and TRBJ2-4, reads DAGVTQSPTHLIKTRGQQVTLRCSPISGHKSVSWYQQVLGQGPQFIFQYYEKEERGRGNFPDRFSARQFPNYSSELNVNALLLGDSALYLCASSLGTVNIQYFGAGTRLSVL.

Notes on this clonotype: This could be a read error, since a much larger clone is one nucleotide away. The V gene is TRBV12-3 or TRBV12-4, the J gene TRBJ2-5; weak D call: TRBD2 (5 bases). V dropped 9 bases and J dropped 1 base, with 18 bases sitting between them. This CDR3 is built from 15 residues. The CDR3 protein is CARSLLEGTQETQYF. Written as DNA, the CDR3 is TGTGCCAGGAGTCTCCTCGAGGGTACCCAAGAGACCCAGTACTTC.

The chain combines TRBV2 with TRBJ1-5; 9 nucleotides match TRBD1. V lost 7 bases, J lost 2 bases, and 6 bases stayed unmatched. CDR1 and CDR2 from the germline V gene are SNHLY and FYNNEI. This CDR3 region has 15 residues. CDR3 nucleotide sequence: TGTGCCAGCAACTCCCGGGACAGGGGCAATCAGCCCCAGCATTTT. The encoded protein is CASNSRDRGNQPQHF. Together with reference TRBV2 and TRBJ1-5, the CDR3 gives the full variable domain: EPEVTQTPSHQVTQMGQEVILRCVPISNHLYFYWYRQILGQKVEFLVSFYNNEISEKSEIFDDQFSVERPDGSNFTLKIRSTKLEDSAMYFCASNSRDRGNQPQHFGDGTRLSIL.

This clonotype came up a few times. The chain joins TRBV7-9 to TRBJ1-6; no clear D gene. Germline lookup yields CDR1 SEHNR and CDR2 FQNEAQ (reference sequence). The length of the CDR3 is 14 residues. The V end lost 3 bases, the J end lost 8 bases, and 11 bases lay between the germline ends. CDR3 residues: CASSFIGGDSPLHF. CDR3 DNA: TGTGCCAGCAGCTTCATCGGCGGGGATTCACCCCTCCACTTT.

This chain uses TRBV27 with TRBJ1-5; D gene ambiguous. Trimming removed 2 bases from V and 6 bases from J, with 8 bases in between. This CDR3 is 13 amino acids long. Germline V CDR1 and CDR2: MNHEY, SMNVEV (reference sequence). The CDR3, as DNA: TGTGCCAGCAGTTTAAACGAGGGTCAGCCCCAGCATTTT. As protein: CASSLNEGQPQHF.

The rearrangement links TRBV20-1 to TRBJ1-1, with TRBD1 as a possible D gene (5 bases). Trimming shortened V by 8 bases and J by 5 bases, and 12 bases separated the two germline ends. This CDR3 spans 11 amino acids. Germline CDR1 is DFQATT and CDR2 is SNEGSKA (reference sequence). The CDR3 coding sequence is TGCAGTCCTGGGACCGCAACTGAAGCTTTCTTT. This codes for CSPGTATEAFF.

The chain couples TRBV20-1 to TRBJ2-3; 10 bases line up with TRBD1. Germline V gives CDR1 DFQATT, CDR2 SNEGSKA (reference sequence). This CDR3 comprises 16 residues. Germline trimming cut 6 bases from V and 8 bases from J; bases unmatched to any gene: 17. CDR3: CSARPVDRGRAGTQYF. The CDR3 DNA reads as TGCAGTGCGCGACCAGTCGACAGGGGGCGCGCAGGTACGCAGTATTTT.

The CDR3 is CASSVAREIFNSPLHF. The CDR3 region has the DNA TGCGCCAGCAGTGTCGCCAGGGAGATATTTAATTCACCCCTCCACTTT. This chain joins TRBV10-2 and TRBJ1-6, with D possibly matching TRBD1 (5 bases). In germline, CDR1 is WSHSY, CDR2 SAAADI. The V end lost 4 bases, the J end lost 6 bases, and 16 bases lay between the germline ends. The CDR3 is made up of 16 amino acids.

This clonotype was seen a single time. The rearrangement joins TRBV15 to TRBJ1-1; D remains unclear. Looked up from germline, CDR1 is LNHNV and CDR2 is YYDKDF (reference sequence). V lost 0 bases and J 11 bases, leaving 16 bases between the germline ends. This CDR3 is 14 amino acids long. The CDR3 nucleotides are TGTGCCACCAGCAGAGATGGGAAGGCTGGTGAGGCTTTCTTT. Protein product: CATSRDGKAGEAFF.

This chain links TRBV27 with TRBJ1-2; no definite D call. The CDR3 has 15 residues. Germline V gene sequence: CDR1 MNHEY, CDR2 SMNVEV (reference sequence). Trimming took 4 bases from V and 2 from J, leaving 14 bases between them. This chain's CDR3 is CASSSADGRNYGYTF. In DNA, the CDR3 is TGTGCCAGCAGTTCGGCAGACGGAAGGAACTATGGCTACACCTTC.

This clonotype was detected many times. This rearrangement joins TRBV27 to TRBJ2-7; 8 bases map to TRBD1. The CDR3 loop spans 15 amino acids. The V gene end was trimmed by 5 bases and the J gene end by 3 bases; junction bases not matched to a gene: 9. Per germline, CDR1 MNHEY and CDR2 SMNVEV (reference sequence). Here the CDR3 reads CASSQRQGTVYEQYF. In DNA form, the CDR3 reads TGTGCCAGCAGTCAGAGACAGGGGACCGTCTACGAGCAGTACTTC.

This chain uses TRBV20-1 with TRBJ1-5; D unclear. Germline V gives CDR1 DFQATT, CDR2 SNEGSKA (reference sequence). The CDR3 loop spans 14 amino acids. V was pared by 3 bases and J by 2 bases, with 11 bases between. CDR3 sequence reads: CSASKASGNQPQHF. DNA of the CDR3: TGCAGTGCTAGCAAGGCATCGGGCAATCAGCCCCAGCATTTT.

The V and J genes are TRBV20-1 and TRBJ2-1; D may correspond to TRBD1 or TRBD2 (7 bases each). The CDR3 extends over 16 amino acids. The germline V and J ends were trimmed by 0 bases and 3 bases, with 15 bases remaining between them. In germline, CDR1 is DFQATT, CDR2 SNEGSKA (reference sequence). In DNA, the CDR3 is TGCAGTGCTAGAGAGGGTGTCAGGGGGGGCTACAATGAGCAGTTCTTC. Translation gives CSAREGVRGGYNEQFF.

Ten or more counts support this clonotype. The V call is TRBV29-1, the J call TRBJ2-1, with TRBD2 matching 7 bases. This CDR3 spans 14 amino acids. The germline V gene encodes CDR1 SQVTM and CDR2 ANQGSEA. Trimming at V came to 4 bases and at J to 2 bases, leaving 5 bases not matched to a gene. The DNA of the CDR3 is TGCAGCGTTGTGGGGGGGAGGGCCTACAATGAGCAGTTCTTC. It codes for CSVVGGRAYNEQFF.